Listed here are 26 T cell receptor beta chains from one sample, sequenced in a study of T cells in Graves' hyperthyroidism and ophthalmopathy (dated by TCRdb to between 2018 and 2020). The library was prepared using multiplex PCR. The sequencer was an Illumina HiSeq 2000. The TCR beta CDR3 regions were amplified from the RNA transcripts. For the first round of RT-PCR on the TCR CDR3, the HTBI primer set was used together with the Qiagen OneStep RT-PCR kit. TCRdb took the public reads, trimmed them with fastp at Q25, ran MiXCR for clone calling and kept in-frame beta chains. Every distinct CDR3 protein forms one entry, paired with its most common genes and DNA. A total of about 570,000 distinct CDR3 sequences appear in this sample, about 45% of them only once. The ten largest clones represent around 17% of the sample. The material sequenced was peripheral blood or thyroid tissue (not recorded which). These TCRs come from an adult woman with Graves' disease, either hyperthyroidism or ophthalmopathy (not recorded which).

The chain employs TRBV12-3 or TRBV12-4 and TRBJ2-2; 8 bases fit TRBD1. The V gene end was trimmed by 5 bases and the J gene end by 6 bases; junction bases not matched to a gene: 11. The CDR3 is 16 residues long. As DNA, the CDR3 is TGTGCCAGCAGTGGTAGGACAGGGCCACCTCCCGGGGAGCTGTTTTTT. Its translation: CASSGRTGPPPGELFF.

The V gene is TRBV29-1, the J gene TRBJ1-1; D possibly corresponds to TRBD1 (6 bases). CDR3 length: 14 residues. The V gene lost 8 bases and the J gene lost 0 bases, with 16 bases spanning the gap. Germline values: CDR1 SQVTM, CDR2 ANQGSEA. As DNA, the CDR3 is TGCAGCACCCCCGGGGGCTACATGAACACTGAAGCTTTCTTT. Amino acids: CSTPGGYMNTEAFF.

CDR3 nucleotides: TGTGCCAGCAGCGGGGACGGGGAGCTGTTTTTT. Amino acid sequence: CASSGDGELFF. This sequence joins TRBV14 and TRBJ2-2; no firm D call. This CDR3 is built from 11 residues. CDR1 is SGHDN and CDR2 is FVKESK in the germline V gene. V was shortened by 5 bases and J by 7 bases, with 5 bases between the two germline ends.

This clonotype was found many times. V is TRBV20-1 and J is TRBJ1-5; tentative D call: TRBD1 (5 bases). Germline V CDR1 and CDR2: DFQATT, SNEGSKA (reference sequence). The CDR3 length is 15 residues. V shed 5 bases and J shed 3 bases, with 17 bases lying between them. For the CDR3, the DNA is TGCAGTGCTTCCCCGGGACGGGGAATCAATCAGCCCCAGCATTTT. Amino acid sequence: CSASPGRGINQPQHF.

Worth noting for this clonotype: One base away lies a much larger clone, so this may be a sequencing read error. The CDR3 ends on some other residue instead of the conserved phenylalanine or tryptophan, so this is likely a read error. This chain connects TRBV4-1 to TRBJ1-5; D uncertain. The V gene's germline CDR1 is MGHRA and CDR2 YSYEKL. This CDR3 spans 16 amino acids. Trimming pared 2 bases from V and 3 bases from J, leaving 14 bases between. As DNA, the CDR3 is TGCGCCAGCAGCCAAACTCTGTCGCAGCTCAATCAGCCCCAGCATTTG. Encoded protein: CASSQTLSQLNQPQHL.

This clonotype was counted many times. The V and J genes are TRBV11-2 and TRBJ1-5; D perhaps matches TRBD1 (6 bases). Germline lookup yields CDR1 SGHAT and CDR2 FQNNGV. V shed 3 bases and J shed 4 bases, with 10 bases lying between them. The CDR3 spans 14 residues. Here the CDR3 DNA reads TGTGCCAGCAGCTTGGAACAGGGTAATCAGCCCCAGCATTTT. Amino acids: CASSLEQGNQPQHF.

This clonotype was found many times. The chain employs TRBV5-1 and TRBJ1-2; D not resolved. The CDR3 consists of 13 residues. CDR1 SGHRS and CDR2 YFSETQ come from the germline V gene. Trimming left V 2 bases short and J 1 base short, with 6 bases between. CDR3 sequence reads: CASSFHGNYGYTF. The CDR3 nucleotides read TGCGCCAGCAGCTTCCACGGTAACTATGGCTACACCTTC.

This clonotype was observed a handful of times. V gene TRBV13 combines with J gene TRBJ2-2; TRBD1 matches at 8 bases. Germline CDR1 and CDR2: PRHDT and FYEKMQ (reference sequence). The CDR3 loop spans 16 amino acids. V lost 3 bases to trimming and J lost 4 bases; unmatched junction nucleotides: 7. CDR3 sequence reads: CASSFPGQGRTGELFF. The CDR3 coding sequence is TGTGCCAGCAGCTTCCCCGGACAGGGTCGCACCGGGGAGCTGTTTTTT.

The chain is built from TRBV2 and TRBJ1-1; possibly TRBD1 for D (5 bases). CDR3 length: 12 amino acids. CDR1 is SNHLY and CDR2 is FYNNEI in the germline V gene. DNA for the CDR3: TGTGCTGGAGTCCCTCCAGGGTTCGAAGCTTTCTTT. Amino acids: CAGVPPGFEAFF. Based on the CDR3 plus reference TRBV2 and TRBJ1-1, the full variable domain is EPEVTQTPSHQVTQMGQEVILRCVPISNHLYFYWYRQILGQKVEFLVSFYNNEISEKSEIFDDQFSVERPDGSNFTLKIRSTKLEDSAMYFCAGVPPGFEAFFGQGTRLTVV.

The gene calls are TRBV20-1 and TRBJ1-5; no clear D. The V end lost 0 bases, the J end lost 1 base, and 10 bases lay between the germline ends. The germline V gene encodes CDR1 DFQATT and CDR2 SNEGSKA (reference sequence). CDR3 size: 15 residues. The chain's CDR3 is CSARETSRSNQPQHF. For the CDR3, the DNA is TGCAGTGCTAGAGAAACGAGTAGGAGCAATCAGCCCCAGCATTTT.

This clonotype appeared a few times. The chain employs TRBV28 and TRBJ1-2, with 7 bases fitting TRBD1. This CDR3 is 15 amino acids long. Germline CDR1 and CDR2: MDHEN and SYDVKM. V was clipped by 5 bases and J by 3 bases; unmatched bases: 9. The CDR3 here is CASSQRQGSHYGYTF. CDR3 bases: TGTGCCAGCAGTCAAAGACAGGGATCCCACTATGGCTACACCTTC.

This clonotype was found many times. The CDR3 loop is CASSLERASYEQYF. For the CDR3, the DNA is TGTGCCAGCAGCTTAGAACGGGCCTCCTACGAGCAGTACTTC. This chain links TRBV7-3 with TRBJ2-7; no definite D call. V shed 2 bases and J shed 0 bases, with 8 bases lying between them. This CDR3 has 14 residues. Germline CDR1 is SGHTA and CDR2 is FQGTGA. The whole variable domain, remainder taken from reference TRBV7-3 and TRBJ2-7, is GAGVSQTPSNKVTEKGKYVELRCDPISGHTALYWYRQSLGQGPEFLIYFQGTGAADDSGLPNDRFFAVRPEGSVSTLKIQRTERGDSAVYLCASSLERASYEQYFGPGTRLTVT.

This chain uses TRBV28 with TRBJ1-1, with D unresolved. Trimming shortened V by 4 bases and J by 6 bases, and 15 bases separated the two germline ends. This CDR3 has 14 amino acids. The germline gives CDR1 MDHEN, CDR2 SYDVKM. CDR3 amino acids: CASSSGPFESEAFF. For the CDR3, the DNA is TGTGCCAGCAGTTCCGGACCCTTTGAGTCTGAAGCTTTCTTT.

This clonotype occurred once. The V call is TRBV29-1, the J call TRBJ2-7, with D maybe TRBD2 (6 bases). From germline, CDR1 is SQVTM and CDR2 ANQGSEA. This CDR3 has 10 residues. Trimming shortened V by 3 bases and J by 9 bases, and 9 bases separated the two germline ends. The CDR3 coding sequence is TGCAGCGTTGATTGGAGGGGGCAGTACTTC. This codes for CSVDWRGQYF.

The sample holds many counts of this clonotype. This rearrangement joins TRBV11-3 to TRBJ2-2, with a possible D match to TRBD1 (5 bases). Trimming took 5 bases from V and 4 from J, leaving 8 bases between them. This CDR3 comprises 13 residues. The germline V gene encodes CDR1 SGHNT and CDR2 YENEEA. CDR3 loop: CASSARGTGELFF. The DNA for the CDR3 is TGTGCCAGCAGCGCAAGGGGCACCGGGGAGCTGTTTTTT. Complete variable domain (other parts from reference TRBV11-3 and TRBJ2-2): EAGVVQSPRYKIIEKKQPVAFWCNPISGHNTLYWYLQNLGQGPELLIRYENEEAVDDSQLPKDRFSAERLKGVDSTLKIQPAELGDSAVYLCASSARGTGELFFGEGSRLTVL.

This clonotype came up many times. In DNA form, the CDR3 reads TGCGCCAGCAGCCAAGAACAGGGTCGTGCTTTCTTT. It translates to CASSQEQGRAFF. J is TRBJ1-1 and V is TRBV4-1, with D possibly matching TRBD1 (6 bases). V dropped 0 bases and J dropped 11 bases, with 10 bases sitting between them. The CDR3 spans 12 residues. The germline V gene encodes CDR1 MGHRA and CDR2 YSYEKL.

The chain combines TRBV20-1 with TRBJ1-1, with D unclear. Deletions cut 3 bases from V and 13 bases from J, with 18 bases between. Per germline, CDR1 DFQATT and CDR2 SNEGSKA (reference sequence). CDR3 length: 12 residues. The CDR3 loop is CSASAGVRFDFF. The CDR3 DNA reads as TGCAGTGCTAGCGCCGGGGTGAGGTTTGATTTCTTT.

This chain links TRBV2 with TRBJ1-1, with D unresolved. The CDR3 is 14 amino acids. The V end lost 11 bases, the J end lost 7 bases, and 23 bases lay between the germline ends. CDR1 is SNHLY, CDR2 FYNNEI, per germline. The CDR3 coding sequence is TGTGCCTGGAGAGCCGGGTTCAACGTTGGTGAAGCTTTCTTT. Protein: CAWRAGFNVGEAFF.

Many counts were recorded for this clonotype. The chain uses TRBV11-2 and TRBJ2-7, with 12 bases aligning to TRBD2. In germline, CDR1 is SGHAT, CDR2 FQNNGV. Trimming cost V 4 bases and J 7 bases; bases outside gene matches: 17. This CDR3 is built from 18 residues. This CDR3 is CASSSRLAGVLGLGEQYF. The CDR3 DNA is TGTGCCAGCAGCTCTAGACTAGCGGGGGTTTTGGGCCTAGGGGAGCAGTACTTC.

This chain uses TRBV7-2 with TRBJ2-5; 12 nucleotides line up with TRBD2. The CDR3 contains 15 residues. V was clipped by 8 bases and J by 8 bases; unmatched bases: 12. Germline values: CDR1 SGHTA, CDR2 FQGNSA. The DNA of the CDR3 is TGTGCCAGCGAGTCGAGACTAGCGGGAGAGGCTACCCAGTACTTC. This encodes CASESRLAGEATQYF.

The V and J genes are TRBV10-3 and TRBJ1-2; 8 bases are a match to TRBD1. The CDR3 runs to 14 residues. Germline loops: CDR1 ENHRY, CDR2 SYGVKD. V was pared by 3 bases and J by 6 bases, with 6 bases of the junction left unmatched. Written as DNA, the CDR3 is TGTGCCATCAGTGACCGGACAGGGAGGGATGGCTACACCTTC. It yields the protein CAISDRTGRDGYTF.

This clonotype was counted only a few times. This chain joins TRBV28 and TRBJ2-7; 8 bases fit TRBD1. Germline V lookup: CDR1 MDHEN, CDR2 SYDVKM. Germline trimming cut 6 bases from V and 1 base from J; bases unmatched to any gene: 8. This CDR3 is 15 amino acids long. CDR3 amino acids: CASSSPGTGSYEQYF. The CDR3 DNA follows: TGTGCCAGCAGCTCTCCCGGGACAGGTTCCTACGAGCAGTACTTC.

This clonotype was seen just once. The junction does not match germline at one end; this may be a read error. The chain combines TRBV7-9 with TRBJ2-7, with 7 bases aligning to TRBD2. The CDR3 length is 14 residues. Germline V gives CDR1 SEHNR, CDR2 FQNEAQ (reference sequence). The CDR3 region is CTSSYYAGEGEQYF. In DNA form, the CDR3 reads TGTACCAGCAGTTATTATGCGGGAGAGGGCGAGCAGTACTTC.

CDR3 in DNA: TGTGCCAGCAGCTGGGGGACCCTCTACGAGCAGTACTTC. Translation gives CASSWGTLYEQYF. The chain carries TRBV7-2 and TRBJ2-7; D tentatively fits TRBD1 or TRBD2 (5 bases each). Trimming shortened V by 4 bases and J by 3 bases, and 10 bases separated the two germline ends. Germline V gene lookup returns CDR1 SGHTA and CDR2 FQGNSA. CDR3 length: 13 residues.

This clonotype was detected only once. As DNA, the CDR3 is TGCGCCAGCAGTGAGTCGACAGGGGTTTACTATGGCTACACCTTC. This translates into CASSESTGVYYGYTF. The genes are TRBV10-2 and TRBJ1-2; the match to TRBD1 covers 8 bases. The CDR3 consists of 15 residues. Germline V gene data show CDR1 as WSHSY and CDR2 as SAAADI. V was pared by 0 bases and J by 3 bases, with 3 bases of the junction left unmatched.

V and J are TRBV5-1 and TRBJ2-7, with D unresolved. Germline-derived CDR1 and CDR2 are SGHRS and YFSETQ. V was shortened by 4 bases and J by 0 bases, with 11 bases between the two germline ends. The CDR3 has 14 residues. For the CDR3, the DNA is TGCGCCAGCAGCGACGTAAGGAGCTCCTACGAGCAGTACTTC. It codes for CASSDVRSSYEQYF.